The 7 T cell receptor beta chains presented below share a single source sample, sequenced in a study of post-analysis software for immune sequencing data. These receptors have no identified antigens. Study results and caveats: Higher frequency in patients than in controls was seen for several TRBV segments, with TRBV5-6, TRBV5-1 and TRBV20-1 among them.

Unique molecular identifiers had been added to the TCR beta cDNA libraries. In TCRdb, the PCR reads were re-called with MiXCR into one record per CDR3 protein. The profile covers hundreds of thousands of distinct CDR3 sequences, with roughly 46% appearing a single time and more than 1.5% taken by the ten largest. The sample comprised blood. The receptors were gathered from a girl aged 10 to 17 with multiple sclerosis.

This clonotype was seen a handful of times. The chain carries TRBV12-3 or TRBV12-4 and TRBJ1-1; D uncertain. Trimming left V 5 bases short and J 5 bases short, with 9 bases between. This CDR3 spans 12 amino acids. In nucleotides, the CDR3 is TGTGCCAGCAGTCCCCAGGTGACTGAAGCTTTCTTT. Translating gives CASSPQVTEAFF.

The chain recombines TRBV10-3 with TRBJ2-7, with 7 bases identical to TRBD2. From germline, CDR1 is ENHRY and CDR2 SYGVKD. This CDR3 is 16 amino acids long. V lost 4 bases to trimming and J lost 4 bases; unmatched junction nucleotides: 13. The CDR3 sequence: CAISVLLAGVVYEQYF. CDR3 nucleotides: TGTGCCATCAGTGTACTTCTGGCGGGAGTGGTGTACGAGCAGTACTTC.

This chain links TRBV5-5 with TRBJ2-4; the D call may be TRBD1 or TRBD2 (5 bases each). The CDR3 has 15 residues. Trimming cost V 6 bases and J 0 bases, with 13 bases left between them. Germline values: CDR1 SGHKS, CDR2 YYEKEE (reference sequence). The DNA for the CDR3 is TGTGCCAGCACCCAACGGGGCTTAGCCAAAAACATTCAGTACTTC. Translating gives CASTQRGLAKNIQYF.

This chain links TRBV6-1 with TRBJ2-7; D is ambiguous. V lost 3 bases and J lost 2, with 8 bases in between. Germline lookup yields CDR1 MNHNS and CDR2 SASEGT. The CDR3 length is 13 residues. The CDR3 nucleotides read TGTGCCAGCAGTGAGTTTCCAGCCTACGAGCAGTACTTC. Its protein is CASSEFPAYEQYF.

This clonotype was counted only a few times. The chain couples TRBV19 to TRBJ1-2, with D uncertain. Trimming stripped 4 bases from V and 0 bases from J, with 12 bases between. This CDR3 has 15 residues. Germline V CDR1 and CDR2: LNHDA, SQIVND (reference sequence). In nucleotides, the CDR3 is TGTGCCAGTAGTAAAGAGAGAGAAGCTAACTATGGCTACACCTTC. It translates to CASSKEREANYGYTF.

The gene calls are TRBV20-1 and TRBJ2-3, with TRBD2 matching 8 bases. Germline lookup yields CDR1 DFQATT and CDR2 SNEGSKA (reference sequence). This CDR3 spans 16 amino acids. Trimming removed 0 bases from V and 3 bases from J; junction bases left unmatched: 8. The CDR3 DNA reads TGCAGTGCTAGAGATAGCGGGAAACGGAGGACAGATACGCAGTATTTT. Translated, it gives CSARDSGKRRTDTQYF.

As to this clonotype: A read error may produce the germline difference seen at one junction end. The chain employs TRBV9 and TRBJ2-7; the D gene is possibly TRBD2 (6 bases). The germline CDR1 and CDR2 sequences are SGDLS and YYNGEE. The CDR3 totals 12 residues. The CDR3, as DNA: TGTGCCAACAGCGTAGGGGACTTCCCGGTGTACTTC. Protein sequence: CANSVGDFPVYF. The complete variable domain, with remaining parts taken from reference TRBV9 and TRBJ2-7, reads DSGVTQTPKHLITATGQRVTLRCSPRSGDLSVYWYQQSLDQGLQFLIQYYNGEERAKGNILERFSAQQFPDLHSELNLSSLELGDSALYFCANSVGDFPVYFGPGTRLTVT.